Listed below are T cell receptor beta chains from one sample, sequenced in a study of OX40 agonist ivuxolimab in advanced cancers. The protocol was immunoSEQ multiplex PCR, while the TCRdb copy is restricted to in-frame clones and leaves out a portion. The repertoire holds over 75,000 clones, with 90% to 95% as singletons. Sequences were derived from CD4+ or CD8+ T cells sorted from blood, sampled in a trial of the OX40 agonist ivuxolimab. All receptors come from an adult with an advanced solid tumor such as melanoma, head and neck, liver or kidney cancer. Each CDR3 is given with its conserved first and last residue. Fields, in order: D gene, J gene, V gene, clone size, CDR3 DNA, CDR3 protein. A D gene is named only where the DNA matches it firmly. Clone size appears in some rows only: once, few, many, or a class for an expanded clone.

d_call: NA; j_call: TRBJ2-3; v_call: TRBV5-6; clone_size: once; cdr3_nt: TGTGCCAGCAGCTTCGGGCAACTCACAGATACGCAGTATTTT; cdr3_aa: CASSFGQLTDTQYF
d_call: TRBD2; j_call: TRBJ2-2; v_call: TRBV9; clone_size: NA; cdr3_nt: TGTGCCAGCAGCGTAGTAGCGGGAGGGGGGACCGGGGAGCTGTTTTTT; cdr3_aa: CASSVVAGGGTGELFF
d_call: NA; j_call: TRBJ1-2; v_call: TRBV5-1; clone_size: NA; cdr3_nt: TGCGCCAGCAGCTTGGGAGTCGGATCCTATGGCTACACCTTC; cdr3_aa: CASSLGVGSYGYTF
d_call: NA; j_call: TRBJ1-5; v_call: TRBV30; clone_size: NA; cdr3_nt: TGTGCCTGGAGTCCCCCCGGGTTGGGTAAGCCCCAGCATTTT; cdr3_aa: CAWSPPGLGKPQHF
d_call: NA; j_call: TRBJ1-1; v_call: TRBV7-2; clone_size: NA; cdr3_nt: TGTGCCAGCAGCTGGGGGACATTCACTGAAGCTTTCTTT; cdr3_aa: CASSWGTFTEAFF
d_call: TRBD2; j_call: TRBJ2-3; v_call: TRBV5-6; clone_size: NA; cdr3_nt: TGTGCCAGCAGCCCCCCGGTGGCTAGCGGGAAAGTAGATACGCAGTATTTT; cdr3_aa: CASSPPVASGKVDTQYF
d_call: NA; j_call: TRBJ1-1; v_call: TRBV11-2; clone_size: NA; cdr3_nt: TGTGCCAGCAGCTTAGATTGGTCGAACACTGAAGCTTTCTTT; cdr3_aa: CASSLDWSNTEAFF
d_call: NA; j_call: TRBJ2-1; v_call: TRBV7-6; clone_size: NA; cdr3_nt: TGTGCCAGCAGCTTAGGCCCGAGCGGAGAAGATGAGCAGTTCTTC; cdr3_aa: CASSLGPSGEDEQFF
d_call: NA; j_call: TRBJ2-1; v_call: TRBV6-6; clone_size: NA; cdr3_nt: TGTGCCAGCAGTTACTACCGCTACAATGAGCAGTTCTTC; cdr3_aa: CASSYYRYNEQFF
d_call: NA; j_call: TRBJ1-4; v_call: TRBV27; clone_size: NA; cdr3_nt: TGTGCCAGCAGTTTAGCGCGTAATGAAAAACTGTTTTTT; cdr3_aa: CASSLARNEKLFF
d_call: NA; j_call: TRBJ2-7; v_call: TRBV5-8; clone_size: NA; cdr3_nt: TGTGCCAGCAGCTTCGTCATCCAGGGAGACGAGCAGTACTTC; cdr3_aa: CASSFVIQGDEQYF
d_call: TRBD2; j_call: TRBJ2-7; v_call: TRBV11-2; clone_size: NA; cdr3_nt: TGTGCCAGCAGCCACGGGGGGAACGAGCAGTACTTC; cdr3_aa: CASSHGGNEQYF
d_call: TRBD2; j_call: TRBJ2-7; v_call: TRBV7-8; clone_size: NA; cdr3_nt: TGTGCCAGCAGCTCAGAGAGCGGGGGGGCCCACGAGCAGTACTTC; cdr3_aa: CASSSESGGAHEQYF
d_call: TRBD1; j_call: TRBJ2-2; v_call: TRBV27; clone_size: NA; cdr3_nt: TGTGCCAGCAGTATGGGACAGAAAGGATCTGGGGAGCTGTTTTTT; cdr3_aa: CASSMGQKGSGELFF
d_call: TRBD1; j_call: TRBJ1-2; v_call: TRBV6-6; clone_size: NA; cdr3_nt: TGTGCCTCCTTGCAGGGGGTGAACTATGGCTACACCTTC; cdr3_aa: CASLQGVNYGYTF
d_call: NA; j_call: TRBJ2-2; v_call: TRBV30; clone_size: once; cdr3_nt: TGTGCCTGGAGGGGTGGGACCGGGGAGCTGTTTTTT; cdr3_aa: CAWRGGTGELFF
d_call: TRBD1; j_call: TRBJ1-1; v_call: TRBV4-1; clone_size: few; cdr3_nt: TGCGCCAGCAGCCACAGACAGGGTGGGACTGAAGCTTTCTTT; cdr3_aa: CASSHRQGGTEAFF
d_call: TRBD2; j_call: TRBJ2-7; v_call: TRBV4-1; clone_size: NA; cdr3_nt: TGCGCCAGCAGCTATACAGCGGGAGGGCCCTACGAGCAGTACTTC; cdr3_aa: CASSYTAGGPYEQYF
d_call: NA; j_call: TRBJ1-5; v_call: TRBV6-5; clone_size: NA; cdr3_nt: TGTGCCAGCAGCCCGGGTGTGAATCAGCCCCAGCATTTT; cdr3_aa: CASSPGVNQPQHF
d_call: NA; j_call: TRBJ1-5; v_call: TRBV6-5; clone_size: NA; cdr3_nt: TGTGCCAGCAGTACGAACAGGGACAATCAGCCCCAGCATTTT; cdr3_aa: CASSTNRDNQPQHF
d_call: TRBD2; j_call: TRBJ2-7; v_call: TRBV19; clone_size: NA; cdr3_nt: TGTGCCAGTAGTACAAAGGGCGGGGGGGCCTCCTACGAGCAGTACTTC; cdr3_aa: CASSTKGGGASYEQYF
d_call: NA; j_call: TRBJ1-3; v_call: TRBV2; clone_size: NA; cdr3_nt: TGTGCCAGCAGTCGGGATCTCGAAGGAAACACCATATATTTT; cdr3_aa: CASSRDLEGNTIYF
d_call: TRBD2; j_call: TRBJ2-1; v_call: TRBV5-6; clone_size: NA; cdr3_nt: TGTGCCAGCAGTTACTCTAGCGGGGGCGCTACCAATGAGCAGTTCTTC; cdr3_aa: CASSYSSGGATNEQFF
d_call: TRBD1; j_call: TRBJ2-1; v_call: TRBV6-5; clone_size: NA; cdr3_nt: TGTGCCAGCAGTCCTATGGGACAGGACAATGAGCAGTTCTTC; cdr3_aa: CASSPMGQDNEQFF
d_call: NA; j_call: TRBJ1-5; v_call: TRBV19; clone_size: NA; cdr3_nt: TGTGCCAGTAGTATAGTACCGGGGGATCAGCCCCAGCATTTT; cdr3_aa: CASSIVPGDQPQHF
d_call: NA; j_call: TRBJ2-7; v_call: TRBV4-3; clone_size: NA; cdr3_nt: TGCGCCAGCAGCCAAGAGGCTACTACCGATGGATCCTACGAGCAGTACTTC; cdr3_aa: CASSQEATTDGSYEQYF
d_call: NA; j_call: TRBJ1-4; v_call: TRBV19; clone_size: NA; cdr3_nt: TGTGCCAGTAGTATGTTCGCCTCCGCAACTAATGAAAAACTGTTTTTT; cdr3_aa: CASSMFASATNEKLFF
d_call: TRBD2; j_call: TRBJ2-7; v_call: TRBV7-9; clone_size: NA; cdr3_nt: TGTGCCAGCAGCTTGACTAGCGGGAGGGCCTACGAGCAGTACTTC; cdr3_aa: CASSLTSGRAYEQYF
d_call: TRBD2; j_call: TRBJ2-7; v_call: TRBV5-7; clone_size: NA; cdr3_nt: TGTGCCACCTGCGGGGGCTCCTACGAGCAGTACTTC; cdr3_aa: CATCGGSYEQYF
d_call: TRBD2; j_call: TRBJ2-7; v_call: TRBV5-4; clone_size: NA; cdr3_nt: TGTGCCAGCAGCGTAGGACTAGCGGGAGCCGACGAGCAGTACTTC; cdr3_aa: CASSVGLAGADEQYF
d_call: NA; j_call: TRBJ2-7; v_call: TRBV5-6; clone_size: NA; cdr3_nt: TGTGCCAGCAGCTTGGTTTTGCCAGGGGACTACTCCGAGCAGTACTTC; cdr3_aa: CASSLVLPGDYSEQYF
d_call: TRBD2; j_call: TRBJ2-2; v_call: TRBV27; clone_size: once; cdr3_nt: TGTGCCAGCAAGCCCTCCATCGTGCCGGGCGGGAGCGGCCCCGGGGAGCTGTTTTTT; cdr3_aa: CASKPSIVPGGSGPGELFF
d_call: NA; j_call: TRBJ1-3; v_call: TRBV18; clone_size: NA; cdr3_nt: TGTGCCAGCTCACCTAATTTTGTTGAACTTTCATCTGGAAACACCATATATTTT; cdr3_aa: CASSPNFVELSSGNTIYF
d_call: NA; j_call: TRBJ1-4; v_call: TRBV7-6; clone_size: once; cdr3_nt: TGTGCCAGCAGCTTCCTTGACAGTGGGGAAAAACTGTTTTTT; cdr3_aa: CASSFLDSGEKLFF
d_call: NA; j_call: TRBJ1-6; v_call: TRBV2; clone_size: NA; cdr3_nt: TGTGCCAGCAGTGACCGGAGCTCCTTTCATTCACCCCTCCACTTT; cdr3_aa: CASSDRSSFHSPLHF
d_call: NA; j_call: TRBJ2-1; v_call: TRBV29-1; clone_size: NA; cdr3_nt: TGCAGCGTCACTACGGGACTGAACAATGAGCAGTTCTTC; cdr3_aa: CSVTTGLNNEQFF
d_call: TRBD2; j_call: TRBJ2-1; v_call: TRBV19; clone_size: few; cdr3_nt: TGTGCCAGTAGTATGAGTGGGACTAGCGGTGAGCAGTTCTTC; cdr3_aa: CASSMSGTSGEQFF